The 20 T cell receptor beta chains below were found in one sample sequenced in a study of blood T cell repertoires in COVID-19. Repertoires were generated with immunoSEQ multiplex PCR, while TCRdb's copy carries only in-frame clones and drops some. The sample records about 220,000 clones, around 82% being singletons. Material for sequencing was peripheral blood. These receptors were obtained from a woman aged 80 or over with acute or convalescent COVID-19.

The chain uses TRBV7-2 and TRBJ1-6, with no clear D. This CDR3 spans 12 amino acids. The germline V gene has CDR1 SGHTA and CDR2 FQGNSA. Trimming left V 5 bases short and J 10 bases short, with 9 bases between. CDR3 DNA sequence: TGTGCCAGCAGCACTTCCACGTCACCCCTCCACTTT. Its protein is CASSTSTSPLHF.

This clone was counted a single time. The chain joins TRBV6-1 to TRBJ2-1; D gene ambiguous. The ends were cut back, 1 base at V and 10 bases at J, with 11 bases in the middle. The length of the CDR3 is 13 residues. Germline values: CDR1 MNHNS, CDR2 SASEGT. CDR3 sequence: CASSEGLSGEQFF. CDR3 bases: TGTGCCAGCAGTGAAGGTCTTTCCGGGGAGCAGTTCTTC.

The chain carries TRBV3-1 (or the pseudogene TRBV3-2) and TRBJ2-5; 11 bases map to TRBD2. The CDR3 is 14 residues long. Germline CDR1 reads LGHDT; CDR2 reads YNNKEL (reference sequence). The junction had 3 bases not matched to a gene; V was cut back by 4 bases and J by 5 bases. The CDR3 bases are TGTGCCAGCAGCCCCCGGACTAGCGGGGAGACCCAGTACTTC. Translated: CASSPRTSGETQYF.

This clone was recorded a few times. The CDR3 DNA follows: TGCGCCAGCAGCTGGGACTTATCCCAGGGCACCGGGGAGCTGTTTTTT. The encoded protein is CASSWDLSQGTGELFF. V gene TRBV5-1 combines with J gene TRBJ2-2; a weak D match, TRBD2 (6 bases). The length of the CDR3 is 16 residues. The germline V and J ends were trimmed by 3 bases and 4 bases, with 16 bases remaining between them. Germline V gene data show CDR1 as SGHRS and CDR2 as YFSETQ. Variable domain in full (rest from reference TRBV5-1 and TRBJ2-2): KAGVTQTPRYLIKTRGQQVTLSCSPISGHRSVSWYQQTPGQGLQFLFEYFSETQRNKGNFPGRFSGRQFSNSRSEMNVSTLELGDSALYLCASSWDLSQGTGELFFGEGSRLTVL.

The chain employs TRBV4-2 and TRBJ1-4, with 11 nucleotides matching TRBD1. V lost 0 bases and J lost 8; bases outside the gene matches: 5. CDR3 length: 16 residues. CDR1 LGHNA and CDR2 YNFKEQ come from the germline V gene. The CDR3 bases are TGTGCCAGCAGCCAAGATAGGACAGGGGGCCGGGAAAAACTGTTTTTT. Amino acid sequence: CASSQDRTGGREKLFF.

This clone was seen once. Other DNA variants within this sample encode the same CDR3. This chain uses TRBV18 with TRBJ2-7, with no clear D. V lost 6 bases, J lost 0 bases, and 6 bases lay in between. Germline V gene lookup returns CDR1 KGHSH and CDR2 LQKENI. The CDR3 spans 12 residues. In DNA form, the CDR3 reads TGTGCCAGCTCCCCTAGCTCCTACGAGCAGTACTTC. It translates to CASSPSSYEQYF.

The CDR3 sequence: CASSQDPWEPANYGYTF. For the CDR3, the DNA is TGTGCCAGCAGCCAAGATCCGTGGGAGCCTGCTAACTATGGCTACACCTTC. V gene TRBV3-1 (or the pseudogene TRBV3-2) combines with J gene TRBJ1-2; D remains unclear. Trimming pared 0 bases from V and 0 bases from J, leaving 14 bases between. The CDR3 totals 17 residues. Germline CDR1 is LGHDT and CDR2 is YNNKEL (reference sequence).

The J gene is TRBJ2-2, the V gene TRBV5-1; TRBD2 might be the D (6 bases). The ends were cut back, 2 bases at V and 0 bases at J, with 11 bases in the middle. Germline lookup yields CDR1 SGHRS and CDR2 YFSETQ. This CDR3 is 16 amino acids long. The CDR3 sequence: CASSFGRTSNTGELFF. CDR3 nucleotides: TGCGCCAGCAGCTTCGGGAGAACATCGAACACCGGGGAGCTGTTTTTT.

The CDR3 spells CASSPQIIADTQYF. CDR3 nucleotides: TGTGCCAGCAGCCCACAAATTATCGCAGATACGCAGTATTTT. The J gene is TRBJ2-3, the V gene TRBV4-2; D is ambiguous. Germline V gene data show CDR1 as LGHNA and CDR2 as YNFKEQ. V lost 4 bases and J lost 4, with 12 bases in between. The CDR3 is made up of 14 amino acids.

J is TRBJ2-2 and V is TRBV7-2; TRBD2 might be the D (5 bases). V dropped 5 bases and J dropped 1 base, with 14 bases sitting between them. CDR3 length: 16 amino acids. The germline V gene has CDR1 SGHTA and CDR2 FQGNSA. The CDR3 region has the DNA TGTGCCAGCAGCCCCGTCTACGGACTGAACACCGGGGAGCTGTTTTTT. It specifies CASSPVYGLNTGELFF.

This clone occurred once. V usage is TRBV12-3 or TRBV12-4 and J usage is TRBJ2-3; 9 bases agree with TRBD2. This CDR3 region has 13 residues. V trimming: 1 base; J trimming: 12 bases; junction bases outside the gene matches: 5. CDR3 in DNA: TGTGCCAGCAGTTTAGTGTCTAGCGGGGCTCAGTATTTT. The encoded protein is CASSLVSSGAQYF.

V usage is TRBV12-3 or TRBV12-4 and J usage is TRBJ1-1; no definite D call. The CDR3 has 12 residues. The V end was cut by 3 bases, the J end by 5 bases, with 7 bases between. This CDR3 reads CASSFAVTEAFF. In DNA, the CDR3 is TGTGCCAGCAGTTTCGCGGTAACTGAAGCTTTCTTT.

The V call is TRBV20-1, the J call TRBJ1-1; D possibly corresponds to TRBD1 (5 bases). This CDR3 has 11 amino acids. With 4 bases removed from V and 8 bases from J, the gap between germline ends came to 11 bases. CDR1 and CDR2 from the germline V gene are DFQATT and SNEGSKA (reference sequence). CDR3 protein: CSATGRKEAFF. The CDR3 DNA reads TGCAGTGCTACAGGGAGGAAGGAAGCTTTCTTT.

This sequence joins TRBV19 and TRBJ2-5; TRBD1 is a possible D gene (5 bases). The CDR3 consists of 12 residues. V was trimmed by 6 bases and J by 1 base, leaving 6 bases between them. Germline CDR1 is LNHDA and CDR2 is SQIVND (reference sequence). CDR3 nucleotides: TGTGCCAGTAGCAGGGCCCAAGAGACCCAGTACTTC. Encoded protein: CASSRAQETQYF.

The chain uses TRBV7-3 and TRBJ1-1, with 8 positions matching TRBD1. This CDR3 is built from 17 residues. Trimming cost V 2 bases and J 5 bases; bases outside gene matches: 13. CDR1 SGHTA and CDR2 FQGTGA come from the germline V gene. CDR3 sequence: CASSLGGIAGGVTEAFF. The CDR3 DNA follows: TGTGCCAGCAGCTTAGGTGGTATCGCAGGGGGCGTAACTGAAGCTTTCTTT.

This clone was observed a few times. The V and J genes are TRBV28 and TRBJ1-5; TRBD1 agrees at 7 bases. CDR1 is MDHEN and CDR2 is SYDVKM in the germline V gene. CDR3 size: 14 residues. Trimming removed 10 bases from V and 6 bases from J; junction bases left unmatched: 12. DNA for the CDR3: TGTGCCACCTGGGGGCAGGGGGATTTTCAGCCCCAGCATTTT. This sequence encodes CATWGQGDFQPQHF. Full variable domain (outside the CDR3, taken from reference TRBV28 and TRBJ1-5): DVKVTQSSRYLVKRTGEKVFLECVQDMDHENMFWYRQDPGLGLRLIYFSYDVKMKEKGDIPEGYSVSREKKERFSLILESASTNQTSMYLCATWGQGDFQPQHFGDGTRLSIL.

The genes are TRBV25-1 and TRBJ1-2; 12 bases fit TRBD1. With V trimmed by 4 bases and J by 2 bases, 8 bases remained unmatched. This CDR3 is 17 amino acids long. CDR1 and CDR2 from the germline V gene are MGHDK and SYGVNS. The CDR3 bases are TGTGCCAGCAGTGCTACTGGGGGGACAGGGGGCAACTATGGCTACACCTTC. It specifies CASSATGGTGGNYGYTF.

Only a few counts were recorded for this clone. The chain recombines TRBV12-3 or TRBV12-4 with TRBJ2-3; the D gene is possibly TRBD2 (5 bases). This CDR3 has 12 residues. Trimming took 4 bases from V and 6 from J, leaving 8 bases between them. CDR3 nucleotides: TGTGCCAGCAGTTCCTTAGCGGATACGCAGTATTTT. This codes for CASSSLADTQYF.

The chain employs TRBV30 and TRBJ1-4; 11 bases are a match to TRBD1. This CDR3 region has 15 residues. Germline V gene data show CDR1 as GTSNPN and CDR2 as SVGIG (reference sequence). The J segment lost 12 bases and the V segment lost 0 bases, leaving 9 bases of the junction unmatched. The CDR3: CAWSVLPQGQGELFF. Here the CDR3 DNA reads TGTGCCTGGAGTGTACTGCCCCAGGGACAGGGGGAACTGTTTTTT.

Only one count was recorded for this clone. This chain joins TRBV5-6 and TRBJ2-7, with 9 nucleotides matching TRBD1. Looked up from germline, CDR1 is SGHDT and CDR2 is YYEEEE. V was clipped by 1 base and J by 3 bases; unmatched bases: 8. CDR3 length equals 16 residues. CDR3 residues: CASSLLETGGLYEQYF. The CDR3 DNA reads as TGTGCCAGCAGCTTGCTCGAAACAGGGGGCCTCTACGAGCAGTACTTC.